The next 15 T cell receptor beta chains were all read from a single sample in a study of molecular identifiers for immune sequencing clone quantification. Using its own MiXCR run on the PCR reads, TCRdb lists one record per CDR3 protein. The sample comprises around 320,000 distinct CDR3 sequences, roughly 23% of which are singletons, and 0.74% rests with the top ten. The source material was naive CD8+ T cells from blood, with Jurkat cell RNA spiked in. The subset is: FACS-sorted CD8+CD4-CCR7+CD45RA+ naive T cells. Receptor source: a human donor in good health. Some libraries in this study had Jurkat cell RNA spiked in.

In its sample, this clonotype was seen a few times. The V and J genes are TRBV14 and TRBJ1-2; no clear D gene. The CDR3 length is 13 residues. CDR1 and CDR2 (germline): SGHDN, FVKESK. The ends were cut back, 0 bases at V and 5 bases at J, with 7 bases in the middle. The DNA of the CDR3 is TGTGCCAGCAGCCAAGAGTACTTATATGGCTACACCTTC. This encodes CASSQEYLYGYTF.

The chain joins TRBV7-9 to TRBJ1-1; no clear D gene. This CDR3 has 15 amino acids. Per germline, CDR1 SEHNR and CDR2 FQNEAQ (reference sequence). Trimming took off 5 bases at V and 10 bases at J, with 23 bases between the two ends. CDR3 DNA sequence: TGTGCCAGCAGCACCTACCCCCCGCGTGGTCCTGGAGCTTTCTTT. Amino acids: CASSTYPPRGPGAFF.

This chain connects TRBV4-3 to TRBJ2-1, with 11 bases fitting TRBD2. The germline gives CDR1 LGHNA, CDR2 YSLEER. The CDR3 is 16 amino acids. Trimming cost V 0 bases and J 8 bases; bases outside gene matches: 6. CDR3 residues: CASSQDRLAGTDEQFF. Here the CDR3 DNA reads TGCGCCAGCAGCCAAGATAGACTAGCGGGAACGGATGAGCAGTTCTTC.

This clonotype has at least ten counts. The gene calls are TRBV4-3 and TRBJ1-1, with unresolved D. Trimming took 0 bases from V and 1 from J, leaving 9 bases between them. The length of the CDR3 is 15 residues. Germline-derived CDR1 and CDR2 are LGHNA and YSLEER. This CDR3 reads CASSQDRSPNTEAFF. In DNA, the CDR3 is TGCGCCAGCAGCCAAGATCGCAGCCCGAACACTGAAGCTTTCTTT.

Concerning this clonotype itself: This could be a read error, since a much larger clone is one nucleotide away. The V gene is TRBV7-9, the J gene TRBJ2-4, with D perhaps matching TRBD1 (5 bases). The ends were cut back, 5 bases at V and 2 bases at J, with 13 bases in the middle. This CDR3 is 15 amino acids long. Germline-derived CDR1 and CDR2 are SEHNR and FQNEAQ (reference sequence). The CDR3 sequence is CASSLLAGPKNIQYF. DNA of the CDR3: TGTGCCAGCAGCCTCCTGGCAGGGCCCAAAAACATTCAGTACTTC.

The chain carries TRBV12-3 or TRBV12-4 and TRBJ2-3; 11 nucleotides align to TRBD2. The CDR3 sequence is 15 residues long. V shed 7 bases and J 1 base; nucleotides not matched to a gene: 4. The CDR3 here is CASISGLAGTDTQYF. CDR3 nucleotide sequence: TGTGCCAGCATCTCGGGACTAGCGGGCACAGATACGCAGTATTTT.

In its sample, this clonotype was seen a few times. The chain links TRBV27 to TRBJ2-7; 12 bases align to TRBD2. The ends lost 2 bases at V and 0 bases at J; junction bases unmatched: 8. Germline CDR1 reads MNHEY; CDR2 reads SMNVEV (reference sequence). This CDR3 has 18 residues. The CDR3 region has the DNA TGTGCCAGCAGTTTAGTATGGACTAGCGGGATGCCCTCCTACGAGCAGTACTTC. Residues: CASSLVWTSGMPSYEQYF.

This clonotype was detected ten times or more. The J gene is TRBJ2-2, the V gene TRBV4-1; D may be TRBD2 (5 bases). CDR1 and CDR2 from the germline V gene are MGHRA and YSYEKL. V was shortened by 1 base and J by 1 base, with 10 bases between the two germline ends. The CDR3 has 16 residues. The CDR3, as DNA: TGCGCCAGCAGCCAAGTGAGGGCGGTGAACACCGGGGAGCTGTTTTTT. Translating it yields CASSQVRAVNTGELFF.

Turning to this clonotype: Given a much more abundant clone one base away, this may be a read error. This rearrangement joins TRBV7-3 to TRBJ2-1, with TRBD2 matching 11 bases. V shed 8 bases, J shed 3 bases, and the junction held 12 bases outside the gene matches. The CDR3 covers 17 residues. The germline V gene encodes CDR1 SGHTA and CDR2 FQGTGA. CDR3 coding DNA: TGTGCCAGCGGCCCCCTAGGGACTAGCGGCAGCTACAATGAGCAGTTCTTC. Its protein is CASGPLGTSGSYNEQFF.

Details on this clonotype: This may come from a read error, since a much larger clone is one base off. The conserved phenylalanine or tryptophan normally closing the CDR3 is absent here, so this likely arose from a read error. The V call is TRBV20-1, the J call TRBJ1-5, with D possibly being TRBD1 (5 bases). V was clipped by 3 bases and J by 9 bases, with 24 bases between them. This CDR3 contains 16 residues. CDR1 is DFQATT, CDR2 SNEGSKA, per germline (reference sequence). This CDR3 reads CSASDPGTQSFWPQHY. The CDR3 coding sequence is TGCAGTGCTAGTGATCCCGGGACGCAGAGTTTTTGGCCCCAGCATTAT.

The chain is built from TRBV12-5 and TRBJ1-5; D is perhaps TRBD1 (6 bases). The V gene lost 7 bases and the J gene lost 5 bases, with 15 bases spanning the gap. Germline lookup yields CDR1 LGHNT and CDR2 FRNRAP. The CDR3 contains 14 residues. The CDR3 DNA follows: TGTGCTAGTGCCGCCGAACAGGGCGATCAGCCCCAGCATTTT. Amino acid sequence: CASAAEQGDQPQHF.

This chain links TRBV4-3 with TRBJ2-7; 8 bases line up with TRBD1. Trimming removed 0 bases from V and 5 bases from J; junction bases left unmatched: 6. The CDR3 length is 15 residues. CDR1 and CDR2 (germline): LGHNA, YSLEER. The CDR3 DNA is TGCGCCAGCAGCCAAGACTGGGACAGGTCTAACGAGCAGTACTTC. Its protein product is CASSQDWDRSNEQYF.

On this clonotype itself: This sequence may be a read error, since a much larger clone differs from it by one base. The chain links TRBV14 to TRBJ2-3; D remains ambiguous. This CDR3 region has 13 residues. Per germline, CDR1 SGHDN and CDR2 FVKESK. This CDR3 is CAGSQIHPPTQYF. CDR3 sequence (DNA): TGTGCCGGCAGCCAGATCCACCCACCTACGCAGTATTTT. The whole variable domain, remainder taken from reference TRBV14 and TRBJ2-3, is EAGVTQFPSHSVIEKGQTVTLRCDPISGHDNLYWYRRVMGKEIKFLLHFVKESKQDESGMPNNRFLAERTGGTYSTLKVQPAELEDSGVYFCAGSQIHPPTQYFGPGTRLTVL.

This clonotype was seen a handful of times. The chain recombines TRBV20-1 with TRBJ2-7, with 9 bases fitting TRBD2. The V gene's germline CDR1 is DFQATT and CDR2 SNEGSKA (reference sequence). The J segment lost 2 bases and the V segment lost 3 bases, leaving 8 bases of the junction unmatched. The CDR3 runs to 15 residues. The CDR3: CSASGPGLAPYEQYF. CDR3 nucleotide sequence: TGCAGTGCTAGTGGGCCGGGACTAGCTCCCTACGAGCAGTACTTC.

This chain uses TRBV20-1 with TRBJ1-1; 7 positions agree with TRBD1. The CDR3 has 17 amino acids. J was trimmed by 4 bases and V by 6 bases; bases with no gene match: 20. Germline-derived CDR1 and CDR2 are DFQATT and SNEGSKA (reference sequence). CDR3 sequence: CSAPNRGTMSIGTEAFF. CDR3 bases: TGCAGTGCCCCAAACAGGGGTACCATGAGTATCGGCACTGAAGCTTTCTTT.